Reported below is one TCR beta chain. Sequencing used immunoSEQ multiplex PCR; TCRdb keeps in-frame clones, though not all of them. This table has approximately 97,000 clones, around 81% appearing once. These data originate in a study of control samples from healthy donors and cancer patients. Between the trimmed V and J ends, which lost 4 bases and 1 base, there was a span of 20 bases. This CDR3 comprises 18 residues. The germline CDR1 and CDR2 sequences are MNHNS and SASEGT. Specimen: blood. V gene TRBV6-1 combines with J gene TRBJ1-5; D possibly corresponds to TRBD1 (6 bases). The source of this sequence is a man under 40 in good health. The chain's CDR3 is CASSVGRRGARSNQPQHF. The CDR3 DNA reads as TGTGCCAGCAGTGTTGGGAGAAGGGGGGCTAGGAGCAATCAGCCCCAGCATTTT.